This T cell receptor beta chain was captured in a study of shared clonotypes between healthy human individuals. This CDR3 is 16 amino acids long. Trimming left V 3 bases short and J 1 base short, with 15 bases between. Germline CDR1 ENHRY, CDR2 SYGVKD. Positively selected for CCR7, the CD45RO-negative cells used as naive CD8 cells excluded terminally differentiated effector memory CD45RA+ cells. This table comes from immunoSEQ multiplex PCR, and its TCRdb copy is limited to in-frame clones, with some not included. The sample yields 800,000 to 950,000 clones, roughly 96% seen once. This TCR was sampled from a man in his thirties or forties in good health. This rearrangement joins TRBV10-3 to TRBJ2-5, with D maybe TRBD1 (5 bases). What was sequenced was naive CD8+ T cells sorted from blood. CDR3 sequence (DNA): TGTGCCATCAGTGACGATGGCATGACAGTCCAAGAGACCCAGTACTTC. It is translated as CAISDDGMTVQETQYF.